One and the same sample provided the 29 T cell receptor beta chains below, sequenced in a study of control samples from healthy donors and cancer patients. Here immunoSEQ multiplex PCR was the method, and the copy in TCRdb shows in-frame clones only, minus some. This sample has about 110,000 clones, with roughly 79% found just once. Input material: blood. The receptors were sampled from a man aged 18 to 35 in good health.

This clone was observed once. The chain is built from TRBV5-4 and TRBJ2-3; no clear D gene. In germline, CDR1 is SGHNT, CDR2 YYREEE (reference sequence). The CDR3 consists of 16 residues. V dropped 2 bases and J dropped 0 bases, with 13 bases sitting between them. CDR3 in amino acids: CASSFGQPPSTDTQYF. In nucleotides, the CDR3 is TGTGCCAGCAGCTTTGGCCAACCACCTAGCACAGATACGCAGTATTTT.

This CDR3 reads CASSPGGGADTQYF. The CDR3 DNA reads as TGTGCCAGCAGCCCAGGCGGGGGGGCAGATACGCAGTATTTT. The rearrangement joins TRBV11-2 to TRBJ2-3; TRBD2 aligns across 9 bases. CDR3 length: 14 amino acids. Germline trimming cut 5 bases from V and 4 bases from J; bases unmatched to any gene: 4. Germline CDR1 SGHAT, CDR2 FQNNGV.

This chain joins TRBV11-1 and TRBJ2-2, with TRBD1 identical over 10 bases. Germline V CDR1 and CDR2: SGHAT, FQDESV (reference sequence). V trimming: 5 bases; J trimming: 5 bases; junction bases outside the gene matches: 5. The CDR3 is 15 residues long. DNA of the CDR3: TGTGCCAGCAGCCTTCCGGGACAGGGGACCGGGGAGCTGTTTTTT. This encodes CASSLPGQGTGELFF.

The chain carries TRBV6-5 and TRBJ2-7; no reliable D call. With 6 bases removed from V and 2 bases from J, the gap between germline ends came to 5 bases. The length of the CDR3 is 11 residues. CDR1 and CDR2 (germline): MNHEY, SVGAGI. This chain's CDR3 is CASSQTYEQYF. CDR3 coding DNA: TGTGCCAGCAGCCAGACCTACGAGCAGTACTTC.

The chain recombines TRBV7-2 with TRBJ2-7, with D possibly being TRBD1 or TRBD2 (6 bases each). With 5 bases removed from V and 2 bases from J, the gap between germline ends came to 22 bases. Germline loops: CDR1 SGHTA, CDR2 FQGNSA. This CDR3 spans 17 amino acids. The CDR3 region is CASSRPASAGTTYEQYF. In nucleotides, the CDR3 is TGTGCCAGCAGCCGCCCCGCGAGTGCGGGGACAACCTACGAGCAGTACTTC. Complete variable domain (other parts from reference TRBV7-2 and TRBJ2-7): GAGVSQSPSNKVTEKGKDVELRCDPISGHTALYWYRQSLGQGLEFLIYFQGNSAPDKSGLPSDRFSAERTGGSVSTLTIQRTQQEDSAVYLCASSRPASAGTTYEQYFGPGTRLTVT.

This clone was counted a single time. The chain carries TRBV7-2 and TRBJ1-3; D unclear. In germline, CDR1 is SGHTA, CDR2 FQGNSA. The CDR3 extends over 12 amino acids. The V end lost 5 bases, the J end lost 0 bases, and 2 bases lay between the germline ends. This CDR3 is CASSPSGNTIYF. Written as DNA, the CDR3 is TGTGCCAGCAGCCCCTCTGGAAACACCATATATTTT.

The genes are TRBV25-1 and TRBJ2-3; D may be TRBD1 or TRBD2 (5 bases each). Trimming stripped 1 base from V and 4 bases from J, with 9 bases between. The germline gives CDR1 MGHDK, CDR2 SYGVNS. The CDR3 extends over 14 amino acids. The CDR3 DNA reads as TGTGCCAGCAGTGAATCTCAGGGAGCAGATACGCAGTATTTT. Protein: CASSESQGADTQYF.

DNA for the CDR3: TGTGCCAGCAGTGAAGGGGACAGGGAAACCGGGGAGCTGTTTTTT. It translates to CASSEGDRETGELFF. The V and J genes are TRBV25-1 and TRBJ2-2; 9 bases agree with TRBD1. The CDR3 spans 15 residues. Germline-derived CDR1 and CDR2 are MGHDK and SYGVNS. V was pared by 2 bases and J by 5 bases, with 3 bases of the junction left unmatched.

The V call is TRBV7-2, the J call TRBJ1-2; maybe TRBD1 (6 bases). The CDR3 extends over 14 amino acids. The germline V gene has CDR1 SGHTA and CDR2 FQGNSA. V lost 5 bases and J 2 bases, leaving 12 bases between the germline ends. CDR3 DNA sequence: TGTGCCAGCAGCGACCCCGGGACAAACTATGGCTACACCTTC. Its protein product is CASSDPGTNYGYTF.

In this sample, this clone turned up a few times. The CDR3 DNA follows: TGTGCCAGCAGTCCCAGGGTCACCTACGAGCAGTACTTC. Amino acids: CASSPRVTYEQYF. J is TRBJ2-7 and V is TRBV12-3 or TRBV12-4; D possibly corresponds to TRBD1 (5 bases). Trimming removed 5 bases at V and 2 bases at J, with 10 bases between. The CDR3 extends over 13 amino acids.

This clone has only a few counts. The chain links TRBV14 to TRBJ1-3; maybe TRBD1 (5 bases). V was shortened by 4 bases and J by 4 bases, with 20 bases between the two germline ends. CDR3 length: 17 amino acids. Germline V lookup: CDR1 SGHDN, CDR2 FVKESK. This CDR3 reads CASSPGYQGRRGNTIYF. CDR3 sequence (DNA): TGTGCCAGCAGCCCGGGTTACCAGGGCCGAAGGGGAAACACCATATATTTT.

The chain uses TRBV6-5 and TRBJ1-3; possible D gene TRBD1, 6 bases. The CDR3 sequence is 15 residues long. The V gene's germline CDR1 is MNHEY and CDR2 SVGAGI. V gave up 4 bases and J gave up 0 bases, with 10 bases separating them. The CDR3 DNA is TGTGCCAGCAGTTTTTTAGGGGGCTCTGGAAACACCATATATTTT. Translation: CASSFLGGSGNTIYF.

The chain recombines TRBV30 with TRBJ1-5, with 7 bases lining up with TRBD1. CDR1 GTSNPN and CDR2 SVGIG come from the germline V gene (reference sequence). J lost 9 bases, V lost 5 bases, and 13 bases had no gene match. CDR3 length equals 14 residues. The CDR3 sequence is CAWARQGQWGPQHF. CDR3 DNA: TGTGCCTGGGCAAGACAGGGACAATGGGGGCCCCAGCATTTT.

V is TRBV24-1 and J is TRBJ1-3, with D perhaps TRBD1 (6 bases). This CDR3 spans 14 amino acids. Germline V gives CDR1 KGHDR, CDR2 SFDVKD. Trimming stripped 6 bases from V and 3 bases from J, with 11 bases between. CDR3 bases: TGTGCCACCAGTTCCTCAGGGGATGGAAACACCATATATTTT. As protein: CATSSSGDGNTIYF.

In DNA form, the CDR3 reads TGTGCCAGCAGCCGGGGACAGAGCTACAATGAGCAGTTCTTC. It is translated as CASSRGQSYNEQFF. The V gene is TRBV5-6, the J gene TRBJ2-1; 7 bases are a match to TRBD1. Germline V CDR1 and CDR2: SGHDT, YYEEEE. Unmatched junction bases numbered 4, after V lost 4 bases and J lost 3 bases. This CDR3 comprises 14 residues. Full variable domain (remainder filled in from reference TRBV5-6 and TRBJ2-1): DAGVTQSPTHLIKTRGQQVTLRCSPKSGHDTVSWYQQALGQGPQFIFQYYEEEERQRGNFPDRFSGHQFPNYSSELNVNALLLGDSALYLCASSRGQSYNEQFFGPGTRLTVL.

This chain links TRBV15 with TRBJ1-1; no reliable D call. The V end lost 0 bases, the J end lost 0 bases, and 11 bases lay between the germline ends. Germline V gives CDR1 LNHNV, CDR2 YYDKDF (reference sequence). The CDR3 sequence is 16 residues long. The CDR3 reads CATSRELLVLNTEAFF. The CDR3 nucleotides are TGTGCCACCAGCAGAGAGTTGTTGGTCCTGAACACTGAAGCTTTCTTT. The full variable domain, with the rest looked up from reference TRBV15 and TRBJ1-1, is DAMVIQNPRYQVTQFGKPVTLSCSQTLNHNVMYWYQQKSSQAPKLLFHYYDKDFNNEADTPDNFQSRRPNTSFCFLDIRSPGLGDTAMYLCATSRELLVLNTEAFFGQGTRLTVV.

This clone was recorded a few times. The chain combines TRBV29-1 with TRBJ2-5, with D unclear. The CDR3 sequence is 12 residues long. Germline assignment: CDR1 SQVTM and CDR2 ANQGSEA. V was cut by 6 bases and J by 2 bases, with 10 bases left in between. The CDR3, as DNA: TGCAGCGTGGGCGGCACACAAGAGACCCAGTACTTC. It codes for CSVGGTQETQYF.

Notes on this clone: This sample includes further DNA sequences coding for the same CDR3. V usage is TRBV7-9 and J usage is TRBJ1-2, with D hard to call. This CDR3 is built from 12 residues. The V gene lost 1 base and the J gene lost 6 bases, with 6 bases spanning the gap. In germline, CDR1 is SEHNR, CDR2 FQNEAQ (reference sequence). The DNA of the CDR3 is TGTGCCAGCAGCTTAGGGCTCGATGGCTACACCTTC. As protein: CASSLGLDGYTF. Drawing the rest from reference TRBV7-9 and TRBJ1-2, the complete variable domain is DTGVSQNPRHKITKRGQNVTFRCDPISEHNRLYWYRQTLGQGPEFLTYFQNEAQLEKSRLLSDRFSAERPKGSFSTLEIQRTEQGDSAMYLCASSLGLDGYTFGSGTRLTVV.

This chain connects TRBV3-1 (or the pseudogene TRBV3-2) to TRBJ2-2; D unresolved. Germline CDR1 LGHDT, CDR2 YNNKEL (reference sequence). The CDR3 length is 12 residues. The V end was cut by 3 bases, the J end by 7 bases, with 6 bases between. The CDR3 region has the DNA TGTGCCAGCAGCCAGTGGAACGGGGAGCTGTTTTTT. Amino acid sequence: CASSQWNGELFF.

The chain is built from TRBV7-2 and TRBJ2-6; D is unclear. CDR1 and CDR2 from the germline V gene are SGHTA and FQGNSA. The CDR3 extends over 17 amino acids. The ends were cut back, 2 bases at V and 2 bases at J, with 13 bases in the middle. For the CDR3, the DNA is TGTGCCAGCAGCTTATGGTCGTTGGGGACTGGGGCCAACGTCCTGACTTTC. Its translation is CASSLWSLGTGANVLTF.

CDR3 loop: CASSSGNPNTEAFF. Here the CDR3 DNA reads TGTGCCAGCAGCTCCGGGAACCCGAACACTGAAGCTTTCTTT. The chain is built from TRBV5-5 and TRBJ1-1; D is unclear. The CDR3 covers 14 residues. Trimming left V 3 bases short and J 1 base short, with 10 bases between. Germline loops: CDR1 SGHKS, CDR2 YYEKEE (reference sequence).

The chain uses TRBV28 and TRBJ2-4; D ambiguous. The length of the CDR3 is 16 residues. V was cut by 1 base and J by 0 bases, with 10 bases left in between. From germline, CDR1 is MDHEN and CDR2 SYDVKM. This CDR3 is CASSLLASLAKNIQYF. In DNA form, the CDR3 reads TGTGCCAGCAGTTTATTGGCCAGCTTAGCCAAAAACATTCAGTACTTC.

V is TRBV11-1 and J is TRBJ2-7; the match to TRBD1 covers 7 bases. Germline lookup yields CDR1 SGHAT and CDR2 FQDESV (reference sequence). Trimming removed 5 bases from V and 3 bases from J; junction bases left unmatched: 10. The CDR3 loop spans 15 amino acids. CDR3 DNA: TGTGCCAGCAGCGAACCGGGACAGAATCTCTACGAGCAGTACTTC. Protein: CASSEPGQNLYEQYF.

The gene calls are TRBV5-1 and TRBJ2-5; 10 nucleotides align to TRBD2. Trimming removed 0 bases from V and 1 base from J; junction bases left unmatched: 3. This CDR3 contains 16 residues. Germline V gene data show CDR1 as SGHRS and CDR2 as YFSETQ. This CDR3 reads CASSLGPSGGQETQYF. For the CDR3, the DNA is TGCGCCAGCAGCTTGGGTCCTAGCGGGGGCCAAGAGACCCAGTACTTC.

Here the CDR3 reads CASSPDGLSTDTQYF. DNA of the CDR3: TGTGCCAGCAGTCCGGACGGACTTAGCACAGATACGCAGTATTTT. This chain uses TRBV5-6 with TRBJ2-3, with a possible D match to TRBD2 (5 bases). Trimming cost V 5 bases and J 0 bases, with 13 bases left between them. There are 15 residues in the CDR3. The germline V gene has CDR1 SGHDT and CDR2 YYEEEE.

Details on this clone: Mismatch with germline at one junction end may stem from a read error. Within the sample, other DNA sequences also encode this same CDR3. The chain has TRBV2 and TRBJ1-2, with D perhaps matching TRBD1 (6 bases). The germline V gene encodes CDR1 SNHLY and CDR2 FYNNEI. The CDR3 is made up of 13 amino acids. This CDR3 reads CASRPNQGYGYTF. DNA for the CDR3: TGCGCCAGCAGACCAAATCAGGGGTACGGCTACACCTTC.

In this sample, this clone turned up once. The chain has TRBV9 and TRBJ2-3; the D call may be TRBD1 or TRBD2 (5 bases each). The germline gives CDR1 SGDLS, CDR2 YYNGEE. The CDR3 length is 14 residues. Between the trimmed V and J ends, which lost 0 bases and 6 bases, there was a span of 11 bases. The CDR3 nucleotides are TGTGCCAGCAGCGTAGTGGGGGACGAGGATACGCAGTATTTT. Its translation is CASSVVGDEDTQYF.

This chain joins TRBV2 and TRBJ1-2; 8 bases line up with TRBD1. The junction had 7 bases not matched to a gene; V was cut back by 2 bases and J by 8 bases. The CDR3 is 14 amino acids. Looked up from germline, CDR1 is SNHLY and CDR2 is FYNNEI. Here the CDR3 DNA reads TGTGCCAGCAGTGAATACGGGACAGGAGGAGGCTACACCTTC. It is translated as CASSEYGTGGGYTF.

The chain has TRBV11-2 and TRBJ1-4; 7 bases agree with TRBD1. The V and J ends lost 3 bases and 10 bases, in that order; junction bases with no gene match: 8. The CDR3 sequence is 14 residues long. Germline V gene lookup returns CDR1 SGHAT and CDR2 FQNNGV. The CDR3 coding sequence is TGTGCCAGCAGCTTTAATACAGGGGAGGGAAAACTGTTTTTT. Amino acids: CASSFNTGEGKLFF.